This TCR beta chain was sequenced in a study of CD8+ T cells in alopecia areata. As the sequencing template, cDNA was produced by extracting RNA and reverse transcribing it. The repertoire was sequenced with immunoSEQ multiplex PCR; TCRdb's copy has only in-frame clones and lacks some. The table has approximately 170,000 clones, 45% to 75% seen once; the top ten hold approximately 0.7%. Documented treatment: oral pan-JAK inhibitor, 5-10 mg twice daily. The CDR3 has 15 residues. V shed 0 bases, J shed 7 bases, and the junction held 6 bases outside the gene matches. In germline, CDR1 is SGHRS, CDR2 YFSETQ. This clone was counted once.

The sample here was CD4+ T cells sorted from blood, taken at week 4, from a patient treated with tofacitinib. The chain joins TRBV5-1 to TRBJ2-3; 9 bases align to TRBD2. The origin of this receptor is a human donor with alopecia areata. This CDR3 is CASSLDSGRMNTQYF. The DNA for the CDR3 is TGCGCCAGCAGCTTGGATAGCGGGAGAATGAATACGCAGTATTTT. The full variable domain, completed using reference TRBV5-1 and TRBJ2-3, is KAGVTQTPRYLIKTRGQQVTLSCSPISGHRSVSWYQQTPGQGLQFLFEYFSETQRNKGNFPGRFSGRQFSNSRSEMNVSTLELGDSALYLCASSLDSGRMNTQYFGPGTRLTVL.